This TCR beta chain is drawn from a study of PD-1 blockade in classical Hodgkin lymphoma. Whole-study results and caveats: Those starting nivolumab under 1 year post-ASCT were excluded. Significantly greater TCR diversity emerged by C4D1 in CD4+ cells but not CD8+ cells.

Generated by immunoSEQ multiplex PCR, the TCRdb table keeps only in-frame clones and is missing some. Here the sample spans over 70,000 clones, approximately 88% being singletons. On this clone itself: The antigen remains unidentified.

All patients experienced relapse after autologous stem cell transplantation, and brentuximab vedotin exposure was variable. Germline lookup yields CDR1 MNHNY and CDR2 SVGAGI (reference sequence). The J segment lost 10 bases and the V segment lost 4 bases, leaving 8 bases of the junction unmatched. The CDR3 length is 14 residues. Specimen: peripheral blood mononuclear cells (PBMCs), collected at baseline. The rearrangement uses TRBV6-6 and TRBJ2-1; TRBD2 aligns across 9 bases. This clonotype originated in a human donor with classical Hodgkin lymphoma. Here the CDR3 reads CASSSTILAGEQFF. The CDR3 DNA follows: TGTGCCAGCAGTTCCACCATCCTAGCGGGAGAGCAGTTCTTC.